This note documents a single T cell receptor (beta chain) sequence. They ran version v3.0 of the immunoSEQ assay at survey level. Repertoires were generated with immunoSEQ multiplex PCR, while TCRdb's copy carries only in-frame clones and drops some. Of some 31,000 clones listed, almost 95% are singletons. The source of the sample is a study of long-term antiretroviral therapy in people with HIV. With 5 bases clipped from V and 6 bases from J, the junction kept 1 base outside the gene matches. CDR3 length equals 13 residues. Germline V gene sequence: CDR1 SGHNT, CDR2 YENEEA. Specimens carried about 0.85-10 million cryopreserved PBMC before DNA extraction.

The TCR was taken from a man aged 50 or older with HIV. V gene TRBV11-3 combines with J gene TRBJ2-2; 9 bases are a match to TRBD2. Sequenced material: unsorted PBMCs, taken about 7.2 years after starting antiretroviral therapy. The CDR3, as DNA: TGTGCCAGCAGCCCTAGCGGGGCCGGGGAGCTGTTTTTT. Protein product: CASSPSGAGELFF.